The 5 T cell receptor beta chains reported below all come from one sample, sequenced in a study of Ad26.COV2.S vaccination and SARS-CoV-2 variants. Indicated treatment: about 20 received Ad26.COV2.S at low or high dose, single or two shots; 5 received placebo; per-sample allocation not given. Day 63 following the first vaccine or placebo injection was when the samples were taken. Libraries were prepared by immunoSEQ multiplex PCR; TCRdb keeps only in-frame clonotypes and omits some of them. The sample holds some 410,000 clones, over 80% seen once. This specimen consisted of peripheral blood, obtained in a trial of Ad26.COV2.S vaccine versus placebo. The receptor set was obtained from a person aged 18-65 years who received the Ad26.COV2.S COVID-19 vaccine or a placebo.

The CDR3 region has the DNA TGTGCCACCAGTGATTTACGGGAGGACACAGATACGCAGTATTTT. This encodes CATSDLREDTDTQYF. This chain joins TRBV24-1 and TRBJ2-3; 7 nucleotides agree with TRBD2. V lost 1 base, J lost 2 bases, and 2 bases stayed unmatched. The CDR3 is made up of 15 amino acids. Germline CDR1 KGHDR, CDR2 SFDVKD.

The rearrangement links TRBV5-1 to TRBJ1-3; weak D call: TRBD1 (5 bases). This CDR3 contains 17 residues. Trimming removed 4 bases from V and 4 bases from J, with 21 bases in between. Germline CDR1 reads SGHRS; CDR2 reads YFSETQ. The DNA for the CDR3 is TGCGCCAGCAGCGACCGCGGGCAGGGTTCAGGAGGAAACACCATATATTTT. Translation: CASSDRGQGSGGNTIYF.

This rearrangement joins TRBV27 to TRBJ2-3, with D perhaps assigned TRBD1 or TRBD2 (5 bases each). V shed 5 bases and J shed 2 bases, with 11 bases lying between them. CDR1 is MNHEY and CDR2 is SMNVEV in the germline V gene (reference sequence). This CDR3 has 14 amino acids. CDR3 coding DNA: TGTGCCAGCAGTGGGGGACCGAACACAGATACGCAGTATTTT. Its translation: CASSGGPNTDTQYF.

The chain is built from TRBV4-3 and TRBJ1-6; possible D gene TRBD1, 6 bases. The CDR3 is made up of 13 amino acids. Trimming shortened V by 7 bases and J by 9 bases, and 13 bases separated the two germline ends. Germline CDR1 and CDR2: LGHNA and YSLEER. CDR3: CASNPGDRSPLHF. In nucleotides, the CDR3 is TGCGCCAGCAACCCAGGGGATCGTTCACCCCTCCACTTT.

The genes are TRBV29-1 and TRBJ2-7, with a possible D match to TRBD1 (5 bases). Germline V gene sequence: CDR1 SQVTM, CDR2 ANQGSEA. V lost 7 bases and J lost 2, with 18 bases in between. This CDR3 comprises 14 residues. The CDR3 protein is CSAEEPGHPYEQYF. CDR3 nucleotides: TGCAGCGCCGAAGAGCCCGGACACCCCTACGAGCAGTACTTC.